This TCR beta chain was captured in a study of T cells in Graves' hyperthyroidism and ophthalmopathy. Points from the study as a whole: Ophthalmopathy was distinguished from stable hyperthyroidism by 13 V-J signatures. The majority of expanded thyroid clonotypes above 0.001 also appeared in blood.

Amplified regions were TCR beta CDR3 sequences from RNA transcripts. The primer set for the first-round RT-PCR of the TCR CDR3 was HTBI. From the multiplex PCR reads, TCRdb called clonotypes with MiXCR, one entry per CDR3 protein. The data hold under 200,000 distinct CDR3 sequences, with 9.4% observed a single time. The CDR3 runs 14 residues. Germline-derived CDR1 and CDR2 are LNHNV and YYDKDF (reference sequence). V lost 5 bases, J lost 0 bases, and 9 bases lay in between. Patients having uncontrolled infection, another autoimmune disease, pregnancy or lactation were not included. The blood sample dates from first hyperthyroidism diagnosis, preceding any ophthalmopathy symptoms. In this sample, this clonotype turned up a few times. Its antigen is unknown.

The sample comprised blood. This TCR was recovered from a woman aged 18 to 35 with Graves' hyperthyroidism that later progressed to Graves' ophthalmopathy. The rearrangement links TRBV15 to TRBJ2-3; no definite D call. CDR3 loop: CATSDDTSTDTQYF. In nucleotides, the CDR3 is TGTGCCACCAGCGACGATACTAGCACAGATACGCAGTATTTT.